This T cell receptor (beta chain) was recovered during a study of blood T cell repertoires in COVID-19. Study details: In each case, the material was cDNA or gDNA derived from T cells, B-cell-depleted T cells, or PBMCs.

CDR3 length: 14 amino acids. Germline CDR1 SGDLS, CDR2 YYNGEE. V shed 4 bases and J 1 base; nucleotides not matched to a gene: 1. In its sample, this clone was seen once. Measured with immunoSEQ multiplex PCR; TCRdb has only the in-frame clones, and not every one. Of roughly 290,000 clones in the sample, approximately 85% were seen once. This chain uses TRBV9 with TRBJ1-1; the match to TRBD1 covers 10 bases. The sequenced material came from PBMCs or T cells enriched from blood (not recorded which). The receptor was derived from a young man who had recovered from COVID-19. In DNA, the CDR3 is TGTGCCAGCAGCAGGGACAGGGGGAACACTGAAGCTTTCTTT. This gives the protein CASSRDRGNTEAFF.